This TCR beta chain was documented in a study of identifying expanded T cells in peripheral blood. The study, taken as a whole, reports: Roughly 1.2 clones differed between technical replicates, versus approximately 16 and 20 over time. Roughly two-week clone count variance significantly increased as total template count grew.

The table came from immunoSEQ multiplex PCR; TCRdb's copy has only in-frame clones and leaves some out. The sample contains about 78,000 clones, roughly 86% of which appear only once. Healthy donors had no documented immune events, such as infections, while sampled. A remark on this clone: Antigen unknown.

The sequencing input was blood. The source is a person aged 18-69 years in good health.

The CDR3 loop is CASSEAQGSDTEAFF. CDR3 nucleotides: TGTGCCAGCAGTGAAGCGCAAGGGAGCGACACTGAAGCTTTCTTT. The chain is built from TRBV2 and TRBJ1-1; D gene unclear. CDR1 is SNHLY, CDR2 FYNNEI, per germline. V dropped 0 bases and J dropped 3 bases, with 11 bases sitting between them. This CDR3 has 15 amino acids.